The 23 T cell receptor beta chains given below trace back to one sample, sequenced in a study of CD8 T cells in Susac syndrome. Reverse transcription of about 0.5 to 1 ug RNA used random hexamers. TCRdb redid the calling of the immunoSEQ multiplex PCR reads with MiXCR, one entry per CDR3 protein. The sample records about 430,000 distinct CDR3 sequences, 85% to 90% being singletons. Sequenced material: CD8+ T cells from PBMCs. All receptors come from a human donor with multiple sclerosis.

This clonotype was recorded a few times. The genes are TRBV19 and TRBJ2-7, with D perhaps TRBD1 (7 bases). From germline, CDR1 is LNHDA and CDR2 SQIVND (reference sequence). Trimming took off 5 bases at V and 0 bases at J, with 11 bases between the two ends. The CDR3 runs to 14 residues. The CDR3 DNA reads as TGTGCCAGTAGTTGGGGGGACAGCTCCTACGAGCAGTACTTC. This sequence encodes CASSWGDSSYEQYF.

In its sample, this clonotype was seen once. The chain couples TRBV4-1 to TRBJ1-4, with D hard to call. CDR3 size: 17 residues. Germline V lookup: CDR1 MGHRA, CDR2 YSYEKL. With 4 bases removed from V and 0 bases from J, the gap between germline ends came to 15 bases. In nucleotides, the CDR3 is TGCGCCAGCAGCCCCGGGCCCGGGAAAACAACTAATGAAAAACTGTTTTTT. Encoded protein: CASSPGPGKTTNEKLFF.

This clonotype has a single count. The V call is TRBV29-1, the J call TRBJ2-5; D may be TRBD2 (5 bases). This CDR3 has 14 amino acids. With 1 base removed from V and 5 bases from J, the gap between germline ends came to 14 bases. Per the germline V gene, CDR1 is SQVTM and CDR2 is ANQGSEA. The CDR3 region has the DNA TGCAGCGTTGAAGGAGGTCGAGGGAAGGAGACCCAGTACTTC. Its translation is CSVEGGRGKETQYF. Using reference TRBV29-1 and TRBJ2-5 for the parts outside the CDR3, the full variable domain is SAVISQKPSRDICQRGTSLTIQCQVDSQVTMMFWYRQQPGQSLTLIATANQGSEATYESGFVIDKFPISRPNLTFSTLTVSNMSPEDSSIYLCSVEGGRGKETQYFGPGTRLLVL.

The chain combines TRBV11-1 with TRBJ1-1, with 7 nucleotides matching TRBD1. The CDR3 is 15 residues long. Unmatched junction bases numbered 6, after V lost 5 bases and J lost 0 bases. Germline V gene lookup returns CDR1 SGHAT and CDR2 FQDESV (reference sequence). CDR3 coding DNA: TGTGCCAGCAGCGGGGACAGATTCTTGAACACTGAAGCTTTCTTT. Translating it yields CASSGDRFLNTEAFF.

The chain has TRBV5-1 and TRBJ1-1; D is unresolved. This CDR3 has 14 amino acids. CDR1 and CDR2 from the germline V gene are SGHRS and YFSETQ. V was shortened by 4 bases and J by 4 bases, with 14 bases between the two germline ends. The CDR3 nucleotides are TGCGCCAGCAGCCCTGAGGTGGGAACCACTGAAGCTTTCTTT. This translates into CASSPEVGTTEAFF. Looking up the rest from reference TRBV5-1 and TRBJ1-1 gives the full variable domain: KAGVTQTPRYLIKTRGQQVTLSCSPISGHRSVSWYQQTPGQGLQFLFEYFSETQRNKGNFPGRFSGRQFSNSRSEMNVSTLELGDSALYLCASSPEVGTTEAFFGQGTRLTVV.

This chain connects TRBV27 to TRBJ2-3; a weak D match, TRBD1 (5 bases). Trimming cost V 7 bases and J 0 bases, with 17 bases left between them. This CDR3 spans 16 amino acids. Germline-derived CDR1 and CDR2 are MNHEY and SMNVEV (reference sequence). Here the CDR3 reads CASNYDSGSSTDTQYF. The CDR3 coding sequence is TGTGCCAGCAATTATGATTCAGGGTCTAGCACAGATACGCAGTATTTT.

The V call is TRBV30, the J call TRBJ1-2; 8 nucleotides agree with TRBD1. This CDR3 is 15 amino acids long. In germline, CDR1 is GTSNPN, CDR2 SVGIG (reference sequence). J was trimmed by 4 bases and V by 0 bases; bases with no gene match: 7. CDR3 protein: CAWSVLWGQAYGYTF. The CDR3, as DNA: TGTGCCTGGAGTGTACTTTGGGGACAGGCCTATGGCTACACCTTC.

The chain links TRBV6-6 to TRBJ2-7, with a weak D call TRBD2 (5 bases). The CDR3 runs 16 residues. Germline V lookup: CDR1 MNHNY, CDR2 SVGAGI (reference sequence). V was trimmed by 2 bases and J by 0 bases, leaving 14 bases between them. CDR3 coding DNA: TGTGCCAGCAGTTACATGGGTCAGCGGAGCTCCTACGAGCAGTACTTC. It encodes CASSYMGQRSSYEQYF.

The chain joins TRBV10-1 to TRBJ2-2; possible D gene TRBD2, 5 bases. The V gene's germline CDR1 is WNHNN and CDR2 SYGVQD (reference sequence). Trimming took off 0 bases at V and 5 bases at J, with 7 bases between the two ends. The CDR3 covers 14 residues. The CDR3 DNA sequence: TGCGCCAGCAGTGAGTCGAGGGATACCGGGGAGCTGTTTTTT. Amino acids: CASSESRDTGELFF.

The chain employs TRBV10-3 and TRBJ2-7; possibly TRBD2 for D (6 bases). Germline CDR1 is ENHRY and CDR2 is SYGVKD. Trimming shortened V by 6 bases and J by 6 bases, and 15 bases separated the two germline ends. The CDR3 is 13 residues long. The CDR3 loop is CAISDSGGSEQYF. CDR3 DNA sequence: TGTGCCATCAGCGACAGTGGAGGGAGCGAGCAGTACTTC.

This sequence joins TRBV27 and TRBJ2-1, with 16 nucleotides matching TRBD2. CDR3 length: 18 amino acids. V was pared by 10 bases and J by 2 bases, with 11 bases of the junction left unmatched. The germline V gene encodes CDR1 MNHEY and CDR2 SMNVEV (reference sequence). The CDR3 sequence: CATRAGTSGRVAYNEQFF. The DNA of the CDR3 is TGTGCCACCCGAGCCGGGACTAGCGGGAGGGTGGCCTACAATGAGCAGTTCTTC.

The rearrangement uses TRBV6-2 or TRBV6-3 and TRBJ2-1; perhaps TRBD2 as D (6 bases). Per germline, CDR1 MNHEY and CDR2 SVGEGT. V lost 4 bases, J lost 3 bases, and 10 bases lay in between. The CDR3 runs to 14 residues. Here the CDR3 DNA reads TGTGCCAGCAGTTTTCGGGAGAGCTACAATGAGCAGTTCTTC. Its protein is CASSFRESYNEQFF.

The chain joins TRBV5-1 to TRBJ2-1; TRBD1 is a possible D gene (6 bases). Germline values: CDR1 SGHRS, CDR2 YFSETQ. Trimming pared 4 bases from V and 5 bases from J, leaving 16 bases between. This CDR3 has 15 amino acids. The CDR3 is CASSPGDGSHNEQFF. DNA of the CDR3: TGCGCCAGCAGCCCAGGGGACGGTTCCCACAATGAGCAGTTCTTC.

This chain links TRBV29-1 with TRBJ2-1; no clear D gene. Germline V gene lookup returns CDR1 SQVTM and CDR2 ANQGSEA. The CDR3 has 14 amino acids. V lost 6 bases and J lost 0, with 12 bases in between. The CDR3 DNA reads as TGCAGCGTCCTCGACTTCAGCTCCTACAATGAGCAGTTCTTC. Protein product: CSVLDFSSYNEQFF.

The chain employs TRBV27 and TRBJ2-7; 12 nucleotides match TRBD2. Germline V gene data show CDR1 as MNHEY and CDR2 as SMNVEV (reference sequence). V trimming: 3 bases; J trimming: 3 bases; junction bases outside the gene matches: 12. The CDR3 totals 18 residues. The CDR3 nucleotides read TGTGCCAGCAGTTTTCTCTTTGAGACTAGCGGGAGTGTCTACGAGCAGTACTTC. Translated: CASSFLFETSGSVYEQYF.

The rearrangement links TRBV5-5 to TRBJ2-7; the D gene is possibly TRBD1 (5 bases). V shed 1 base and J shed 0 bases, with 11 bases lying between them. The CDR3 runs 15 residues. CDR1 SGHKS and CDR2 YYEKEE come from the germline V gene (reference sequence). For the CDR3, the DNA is TGTGCCAGCAGCTTGAGCCAGGGTAGCTCCTACGAGCAGTACTTC. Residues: CASSLSQGSSYEQYF.

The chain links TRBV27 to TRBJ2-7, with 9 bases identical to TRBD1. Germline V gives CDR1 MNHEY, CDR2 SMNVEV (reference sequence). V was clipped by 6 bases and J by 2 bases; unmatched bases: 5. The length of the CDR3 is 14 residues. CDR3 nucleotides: TGTGCCAGCAGGAGACAGGGGGGCACCTACGAGCAGTACTTC. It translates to CASRRQGGTYEQYF.

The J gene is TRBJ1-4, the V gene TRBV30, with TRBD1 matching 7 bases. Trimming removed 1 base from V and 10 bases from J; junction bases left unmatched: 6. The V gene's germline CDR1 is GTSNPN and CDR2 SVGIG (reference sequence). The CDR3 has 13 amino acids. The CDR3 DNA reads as TGTGCCTGGAGTGACGGGACAGCTCGAAAACTGTTTTTT. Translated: CAWSDGTARKLFF.

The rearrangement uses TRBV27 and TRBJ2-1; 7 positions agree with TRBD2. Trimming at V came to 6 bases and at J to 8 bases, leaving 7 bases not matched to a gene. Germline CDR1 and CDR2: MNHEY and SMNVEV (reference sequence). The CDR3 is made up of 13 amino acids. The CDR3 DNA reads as TGTGCCAGCAGCCCCCGACTAGCTCATGAGCAGTTCTTC. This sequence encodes CASSPRLAHEQFF.

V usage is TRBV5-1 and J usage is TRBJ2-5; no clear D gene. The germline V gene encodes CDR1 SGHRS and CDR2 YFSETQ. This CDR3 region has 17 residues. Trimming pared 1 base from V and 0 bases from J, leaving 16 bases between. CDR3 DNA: TGCGCCAGCAGCTTGCCCGCTGATCGGGCTTACCAAGAGACCCAGTACTTC. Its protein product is CASSLPADRAYQETQYF.

CDR3 region: CASSLEFLAGGYNEQFF. As DNA, the CDR3 is TGTGCCAGCAGCTTAGAGTTCCTAGCGGGGGGGTATAATGAGCAGTTCTTC. The chain carries TRBV7-2 and TRBJ2-1; 12 bases are shared with TRBD2. CDR1 is SGHTA, CDR2 FQGNSA, per germline. This CDR3 comprises 17 residues. V trimming: 1 base; J trimming: 7 bases; junction bases outside the gene matches: 8.

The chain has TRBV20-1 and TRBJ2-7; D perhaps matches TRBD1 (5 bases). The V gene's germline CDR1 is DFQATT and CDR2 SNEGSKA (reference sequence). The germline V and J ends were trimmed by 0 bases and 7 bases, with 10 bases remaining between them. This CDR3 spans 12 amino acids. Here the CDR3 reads CSARDGQGEQYF. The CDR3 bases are TGCAGTGCTAGAGACGGACAAGGGGAGCAGTACTTC.

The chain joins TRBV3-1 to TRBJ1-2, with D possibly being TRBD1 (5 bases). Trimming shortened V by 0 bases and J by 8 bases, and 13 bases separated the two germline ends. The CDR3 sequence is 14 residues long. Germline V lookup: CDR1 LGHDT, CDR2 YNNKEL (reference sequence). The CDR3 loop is CASSQEGTAVGYTF. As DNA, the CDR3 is TGTGCCAGCAGCCAAGAAGGGACGGCAGTCGGCTACACCTTC. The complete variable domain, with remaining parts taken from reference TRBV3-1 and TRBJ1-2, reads DTAVSQTPKYLVTQMGNDKSIKCEQNLGHDTMYWYKQDSKKFLKIMFSYNNKELIINETVPNRFSPKSPDKAHLNLHINSLELGDSAVYFCASSQEGTAVGYTFGSGTRLTVV.